A selection of T cell receptor beta chains follows, all from one sample in a study of T-cell memory formation after mild COVID-19. TCRdb recomputed calls from the 5' RACE reads with MiXCR, one row per CDR3 protein. Of under 300,000 distinct CDR3 sequences listed, over 8.5% are singletons. The sequenced sample was PBMCs or a T cell subset sorted from them (not recorded which). All receptors derive from a man between 18 and 35 years old who had mild COVID-19 (a few samples of this study predate the infection). Cell type and time point are not known. CDR3s include the opening cysteine and the closing phenylalanine or tryptophan. Fields, in order: CDR3 DNA, CDR3 protein, D gene, clone size, J gene, V gene. D genes are given only for firm matches. Clone size appears in some rows only: once, few, many, or a class for an expanded clone.

CDR3 DNA: TGTGCCATAACCGGGACAGGGCGATATGAGCAGTTCTTC
CDR3 protein: CAITGTGRYEQFF
D gene: TRBD1
clone size: few
J gene: TRBJ2-1
V gene: TRBV7-2

CDR3 DNA: TGCAGTGCTGGGGAGGCAGGCACAGATACGCAGTATTTT
CDR3 protein: CSAGEAGTDTQYF
D gene: -
clone size: many
J gene: TRBJ2-3
V gene: TRBV20-1

CDR3 DNA: TGCAGTGCTCAGACACCCTCTGGAAACACCATATATTTT
CDR3 protein: CSAQTPSGNTIYF
D gene: -
clone size: -
J gene: TRBJ1-3
V gene: TRBV20-1

CDR3 DNA: TGTGCCATCATTGGCGGGATGAACACTGAAGCTTTCTTT
CDR3 protein: CAIIGGMNTEAFF
D gene: -
clone size: -
J gene: TRBJ1-1
V gene: TRBV10-3

CDR3 DNA: TGTGCCAGCAGCTTGGGTTCGGGAACCAAAAACATTCAGTACTTC
CDR3 protein: CASSLGSGTKNIQYF
D gene: -
clone size: few
J gene: TRBJ2-4
V gene: TRBV7-9

CDR3 DNA: TGTGCCAGCAGCTTGCTAGCGGGGGTCTCTGGGGCCAACGTCCTGACTTTC
CDR3 protein: CASSLLAGVSGANVLTF
D gene: TRBD2
clone size: -
J gene: TRBJ2-6
V gene: TRBV11-2

CDR3 DNA: TGTGCCAGCAGTTTAGAGGAACCATACAGAGCTTTCTTT
CDR3 protein: CASSLEEPYRAFF
D gene: -
clone size: -
J gene: TRBJ1-1
V gene: TRBV12-3/TRBV12-4

CDR3 DNA: TGTGCCATCACCCAGGGGGCGGGAAATGGCTACACCTTC
CDR3 protein: CAITQGAGNGYTF
D gene: TRBD1
clone size: -
J gene: TRBJ1-2
V gene: TRBV10-3

CDR3 DNA: TGTGCCAGCACCTCTAGCGGGTACACCGGGGAGCTGTTTTTT
CDR3 protein: CASTSSGYTGELFF
D gene: TRBD2
clone size: few
J gene: TRBJ2-2
V gene: TRBV6-5

CDR3 DNA: TGCAGTGCTAGGGGGCAGGGGCCTGGCTACACCTTC
CDR3 protein: CSARGQGPGYTF
D gene: -
clone size: many
J gene: TRBJ1-2
V gene: TRBV20-1

CDR3 DNA: TGTGCCAGCAGCAAAAGCGGTTTGAACACCGGGGAGCTGTTTTTT
CDR3 protein: CASSKSGLNTGELFF
D gene: -
clone size: -
J gene: TRBJ2-2
V gene: TRBV9

CDR3 DNA: TGCGCCAGCAGCTTGGCCGGGACAGGAGGGAACACTGAAGCTTTCTTT
CDR3 protein: CASSLAGTGGNTEAFF
D gene: TRBD1
clone size: few
J gene: TRBJ1-1
V gene: TRBV5-1

CDR3 DNA: TGTGCCAGCAGCTTAGGCTTAGAAGAGACCCAGTACTTC
CDR3 protein: CASSLGLEETQYF
D gene: -
clone size: many
J gene: TRBJ2-5
V gene: TRBV11-2

CDR3 DNA: TGTGCCACCAGTAAAACAGGGTCTGCGGGCTACACCTTC
CDR3 protein: CATSKTGSAGYTF
D gene: -
clone size: few
J gene: TRBJ1-2
V gene: TRBV24-1

CDR3 DNA: TGTGCCAGCAGCTCGTACAGGGGTTCGAGCAATCAGCCCCAGCATTTT
CDR3 protein: CASSSYRGSSNQPQHF
D gene: TRBD1
clone size: many
J gene: TRBJ1-5
V gene: TRBV7-2

CDR3 DNA: TGTGCCAGCAGCGGCCCCGGGACGGTGGGGAGTCAGCCCCAGCATTTT
CDR3 protein: CASSGPGTVGSQPQHF
D gene: -
clone size: few
J gene: TRBJ1-5
V gene: TRBV7-9

CDR3 DNA: TGTGCCAGCAGCTCAGGGGGCATTTTGTACTTC
CDR3 protein: CASSSGGILYF
D gene: TRBD1
clone size: few
J gene: TRBJ2-7
V gene: TRBV7-9

CDR3 DNA: TGTGCCACCTCGCGGATGGAGACCCAGTACTTC
CDR3 protein: CATSRMETQYF
D gene: -
clone size: -
J gene: TRBJ2-5
V gene: TRBV6-6

CDR3 DNA: TGTGCCAGCAGCTTGGCTATAGGGCCAGCGTACTTC
CDR3 protein: CASSLAIGPAYF
D gene: -
clone size: few
J gene: TRBJ2-5
V gene: TRBV5-6

CDR3 DNA: TGTGCCAGCAGCTTGCGGCGGTACAATGAGCAGTTCTTC
CDR3 protein: CASSLRRYNEQFF
D gene: -
clone size: few
J gene: TRBJ2-1
V gene: TRBV5-5

CDR3 DNA: TGCGCCAGCAGCTTGGCAAGCCTTGAGCAGTTCTTC
CDR3 protein: CASSLASLEQFF
D gene: -
clone size: -
J gene: TRBJ2-1
V gene: TRBV5-1

CDR3 DNA: TGTGCCAGTAGTACCCCAGGGGGTGAGCAGTTCTTC
CDR3 protein: CASSTPGGEQFF
D gene: TRBD1
clone size: -
J gene: TRBJ2-1
V gene: TRBV19

CDR3 DNA: TGTGCCAGCAGTCCCCAGACTAGCGTCCACAATGAGCAGTTCTTC
CDR3 protein: CASSPQTSVHNEQFF
D gene: TRBD2
clone size: few
J gene: TRBJ2-1
V gene: TRBV6-2/TRBV6-3

CDR3 DNA: TGTGCCAGCAGTGACTCGATTTCACTAGCGGGGGACACAGATACGCAGTATTTT
CDR3 protein: CASSDSISLAGDTDTQYF
D gene: TRBD2
clone size: -
J gene: TRBJ2-3
V gene: TRBV6-4

CDR3 DNA: TGTGCCAGCAGTCGGGACAGTCACACCGGGGAGCTGTTTTTT
CDR3 protein: CASSRDSHTGELFF
D gene: TRBD1
clone size: many
J gene: TRBJ2-2
V gene: TRBV2

CDR3 DNA: TGTGCCAGCAGTGAGGGATTCAATTCACCCCTCCACTTT
CDR3 protein: CASSEGFNSPLHF
D gene: -
clone size: -
J gene: TRBJ1-6
V gene: TRBV6-5